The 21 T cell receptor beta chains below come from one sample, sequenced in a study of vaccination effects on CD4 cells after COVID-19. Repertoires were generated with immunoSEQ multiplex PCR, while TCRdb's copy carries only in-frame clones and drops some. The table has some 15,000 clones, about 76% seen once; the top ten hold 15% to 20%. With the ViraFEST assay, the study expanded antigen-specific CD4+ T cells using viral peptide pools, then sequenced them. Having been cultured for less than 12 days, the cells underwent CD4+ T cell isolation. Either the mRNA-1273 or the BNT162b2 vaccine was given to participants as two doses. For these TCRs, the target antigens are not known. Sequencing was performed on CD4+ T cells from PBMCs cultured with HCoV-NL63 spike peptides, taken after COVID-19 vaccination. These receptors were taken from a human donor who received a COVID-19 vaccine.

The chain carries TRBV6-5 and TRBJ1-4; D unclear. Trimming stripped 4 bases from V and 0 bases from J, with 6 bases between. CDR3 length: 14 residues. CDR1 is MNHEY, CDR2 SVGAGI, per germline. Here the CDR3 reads CASSSSTTNEKLFF. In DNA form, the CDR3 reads TGTGCCAGCAGTTCTTCTACAACTAATGAAAAACTGTTTTTT.

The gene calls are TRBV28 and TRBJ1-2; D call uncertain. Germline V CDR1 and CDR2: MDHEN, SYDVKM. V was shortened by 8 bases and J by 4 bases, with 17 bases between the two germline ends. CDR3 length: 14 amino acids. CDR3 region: CASGSGLSRYGYTF. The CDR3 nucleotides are TGTGCCAGCGGATCAGGTCTCAGTCGCTATGGCTACACCTTC.

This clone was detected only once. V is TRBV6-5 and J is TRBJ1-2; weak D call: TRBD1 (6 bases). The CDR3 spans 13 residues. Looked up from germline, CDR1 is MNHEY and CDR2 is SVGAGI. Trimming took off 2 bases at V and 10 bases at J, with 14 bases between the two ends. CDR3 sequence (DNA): TGTGCCAGCAGTTACCGGGCAGGGGCCTCCTACACCTTC. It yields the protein CASSYRAGASYTF.

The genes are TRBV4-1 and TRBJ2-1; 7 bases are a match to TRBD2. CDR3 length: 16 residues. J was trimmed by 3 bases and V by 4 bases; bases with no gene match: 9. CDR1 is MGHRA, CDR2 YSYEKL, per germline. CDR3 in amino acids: CASSLGGTTLYNEQFF. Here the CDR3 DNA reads TGCGCCAGCAGCCTGGGGGGGACGACCCTCTACAATGAGCAGTTCTTC.

The CDR3 spells CASSPETGGTEAFF. DNA of the CDR3: TGTGCCAGCAGCCCAGAGACAGGGGGCACTGAAGCTTTCTTT. V gene TRBV4-2 combines with J gene TRBJ1-1; 9 nucleotides line up with TRBD1. CDR1 is LGHNA, CDR2 YNFKEQ, per germline. The CDR3 sequence is 14 residues long. J gave up 4 bases and V 4 bases, and 4 bases lay outside the gene matches.

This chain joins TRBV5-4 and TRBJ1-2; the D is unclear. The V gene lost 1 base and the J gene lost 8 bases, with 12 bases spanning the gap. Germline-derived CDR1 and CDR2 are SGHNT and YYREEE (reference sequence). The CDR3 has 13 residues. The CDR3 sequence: CASSLPGTRGYTF. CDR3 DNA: TGTGCCAGCAGCTTGCCTGGTACTAGGGGCTACACCTTC. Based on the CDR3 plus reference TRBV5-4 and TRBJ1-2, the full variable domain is ETGVTQSPTHLIKTRGQQVTLRCSSQSGHNTVSWYQQALGQGPQFIFQYYREEENGRGNFPPRFSGLQFPNYSSELNVNALELDDSALYLCASSLPGTRGYTFGSGTRLTVV.

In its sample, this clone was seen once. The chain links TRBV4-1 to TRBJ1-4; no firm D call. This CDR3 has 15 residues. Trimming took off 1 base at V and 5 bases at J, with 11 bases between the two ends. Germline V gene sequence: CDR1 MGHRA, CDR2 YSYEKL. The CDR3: CASSQVEGWNEKLFF. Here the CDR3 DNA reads TGCGCCAGCAGCCAAGTAGAGGGTTGGAATGAAAAACTGTTTTTT.

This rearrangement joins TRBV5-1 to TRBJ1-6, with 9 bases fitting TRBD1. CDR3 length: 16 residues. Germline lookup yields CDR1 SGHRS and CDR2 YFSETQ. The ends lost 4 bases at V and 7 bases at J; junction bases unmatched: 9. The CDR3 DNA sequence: TGCGCCAGCAGCCCCGGGACAGGGAGACGAAATTCACCCCTCCACTTT. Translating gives CASSPGTGRRNSPLHF.

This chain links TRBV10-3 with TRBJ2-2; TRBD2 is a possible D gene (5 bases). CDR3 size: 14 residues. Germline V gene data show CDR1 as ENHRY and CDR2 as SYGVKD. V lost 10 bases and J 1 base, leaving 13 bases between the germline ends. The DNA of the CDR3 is TGTGCCACCCGCGGGCCTCTGAACACCGGGGAGCTGTTTTTT. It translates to CATRGPLNTGELFF.

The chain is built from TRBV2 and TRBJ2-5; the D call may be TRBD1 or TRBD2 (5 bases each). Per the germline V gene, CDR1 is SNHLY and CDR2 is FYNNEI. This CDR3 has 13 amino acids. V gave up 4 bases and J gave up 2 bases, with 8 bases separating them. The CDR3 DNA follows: TGTGCCAGCAGTGGGGGGTTACAAGAGACCCAGTACTTC. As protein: CASSGGLQETQYF.

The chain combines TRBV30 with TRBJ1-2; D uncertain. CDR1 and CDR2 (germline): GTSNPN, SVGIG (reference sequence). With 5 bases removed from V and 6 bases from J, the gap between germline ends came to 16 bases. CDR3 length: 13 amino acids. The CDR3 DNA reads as TGTGCCTGGGGCCTCGACCGATTAAATGGCTACACCTTC. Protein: CAWGLDRLNGYTF. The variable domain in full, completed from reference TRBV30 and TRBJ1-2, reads SQTIHQWPATLVQPVGSPLSLECTVEGTSNPNLYWYRQAAGRGLQLLFYSVGIGQISSEVPQNLSASRPQDRQFILSSKKLLLSDSGFYLCAWGLDRLNGYTFGSGTRLTVV.

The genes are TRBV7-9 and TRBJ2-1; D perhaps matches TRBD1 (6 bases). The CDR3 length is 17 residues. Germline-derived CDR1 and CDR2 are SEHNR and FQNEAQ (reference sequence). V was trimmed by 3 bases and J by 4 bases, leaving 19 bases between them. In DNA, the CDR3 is TGTGCCAGCAGCTTTATGGACAGCCTACGTACTTACAATGAGCAGTTCTTC. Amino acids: CASSFMDSLRTYNEQFF. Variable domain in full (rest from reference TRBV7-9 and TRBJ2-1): DTGVSQNPRHKITKRGQNVTFRCDPISEHNRLYWYRQTLGQGPEFLTYFQNEAQLEKSRLLSDRFSAERPKGSFSTLEIQRTEQGDSAMYLCASSFMDSLRTYNEQFFGPGTRLTVL.

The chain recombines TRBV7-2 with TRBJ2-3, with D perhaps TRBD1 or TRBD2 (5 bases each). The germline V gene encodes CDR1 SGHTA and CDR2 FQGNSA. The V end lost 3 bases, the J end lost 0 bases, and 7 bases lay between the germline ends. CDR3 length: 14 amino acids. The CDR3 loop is CASSFGTSTDTQYF. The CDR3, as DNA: TGTGCCAGCAGCTTCGGGACCAGCACAGATACGCAGTATTTT.

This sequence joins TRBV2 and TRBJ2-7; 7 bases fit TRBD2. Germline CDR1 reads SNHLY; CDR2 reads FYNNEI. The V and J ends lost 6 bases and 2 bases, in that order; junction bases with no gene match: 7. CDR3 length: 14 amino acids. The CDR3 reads CASRGGTPPYEQYF. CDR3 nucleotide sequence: TGTGCCAGCAGGGGGGGGACCCCACCCTACGAGCAGTACTTC.

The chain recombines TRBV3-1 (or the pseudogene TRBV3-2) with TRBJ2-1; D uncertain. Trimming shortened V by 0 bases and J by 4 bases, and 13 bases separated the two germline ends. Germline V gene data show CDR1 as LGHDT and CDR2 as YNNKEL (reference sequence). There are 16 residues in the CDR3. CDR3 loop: CASSQERLGSYNEQFF. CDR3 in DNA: TGTGCCAGCAGCCAAGAACGATTAGGGTCTTACAATGAGCAGTTCTTC.

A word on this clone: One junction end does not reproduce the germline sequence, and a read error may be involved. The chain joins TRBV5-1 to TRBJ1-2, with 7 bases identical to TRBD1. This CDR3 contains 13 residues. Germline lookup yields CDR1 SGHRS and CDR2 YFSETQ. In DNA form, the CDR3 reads TGCGCCAGCAGCTTGGAGAACAGGGGCCTTTCCTTCTTC. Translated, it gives CASSLENRGLSFF.

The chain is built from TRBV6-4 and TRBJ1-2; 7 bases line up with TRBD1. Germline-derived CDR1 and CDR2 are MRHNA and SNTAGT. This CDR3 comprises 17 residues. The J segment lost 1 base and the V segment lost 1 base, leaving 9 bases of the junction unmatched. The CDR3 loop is CASSDYRGQQVNYGYTF. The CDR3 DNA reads TGTGCCAGCAGTGACTATCGGGGACAGCAAGTTAACTATGGCTACACCTTC.

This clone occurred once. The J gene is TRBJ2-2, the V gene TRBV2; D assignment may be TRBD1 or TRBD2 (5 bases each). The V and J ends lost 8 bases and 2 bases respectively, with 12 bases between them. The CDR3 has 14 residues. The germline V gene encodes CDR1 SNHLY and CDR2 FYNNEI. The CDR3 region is CASQGRQNTGELFF. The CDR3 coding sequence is TGTGCCAGCCAGGGACGGCAAAACACCGGGGAGCTGTTTTTT.

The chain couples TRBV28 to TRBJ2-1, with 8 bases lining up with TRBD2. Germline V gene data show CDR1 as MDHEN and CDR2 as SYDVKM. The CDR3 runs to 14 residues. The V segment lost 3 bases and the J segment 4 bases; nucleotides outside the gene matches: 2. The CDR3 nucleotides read TGTGCCAGCAGTTTTCGGGGGGGATACAATGAGCAGTTCTTC. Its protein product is CASSFRGGYNEQFF.

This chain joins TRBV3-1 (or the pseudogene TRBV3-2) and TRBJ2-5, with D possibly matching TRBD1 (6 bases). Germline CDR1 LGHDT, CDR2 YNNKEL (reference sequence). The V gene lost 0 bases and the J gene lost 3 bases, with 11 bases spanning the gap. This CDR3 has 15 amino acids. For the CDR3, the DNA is TGTGCCAGCAGCCAAGATGGGCCAGGGGAAGAGACCCAGTACTTC. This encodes CASSQDGPGEETQYF.

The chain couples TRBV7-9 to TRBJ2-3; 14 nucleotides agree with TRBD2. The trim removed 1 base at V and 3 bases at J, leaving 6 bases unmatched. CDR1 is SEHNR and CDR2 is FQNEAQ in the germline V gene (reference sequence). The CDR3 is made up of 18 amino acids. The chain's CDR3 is CASSLVAGLAGVTDTQYF. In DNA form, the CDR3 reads TGTGCCAGCAGCTTAGTGGCGGGACTAGCGGGAGTTACAGATACGCAGTATTTT. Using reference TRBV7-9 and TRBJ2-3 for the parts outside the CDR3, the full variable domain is DTGVSQNPRHKITKRGQNVTFRCDPISEHNRLYWYRQTLGQGPEFLTYFQNEAQLEKSRLLSDRFSAERPKGSFSTLEIQRTEQGDSAMYLCASSLVAGLAGVTDTQYFGPGTRLTVL.